This entry describes one T cell receptor beta chain. It has no known antigen specificity. One base away there is no much larger clone; base qualities are not given. These data come from a study of control samples from healthy donors and cancer patients (dated by TCRdb to 2018 to 2021). V is clipped by 5 bases and J by 5 bases, and the sequence between their germline boundaries is 16 bases long. The CDR3 runs 15 residues from the cysteine to the phenylalanine. The read is trimmed to its CDR3 DNA, 45 bases read in frame from base 1. The CDR1 and CDR2 encoded by the germline V gene are SGHTA and FQGTGA. The library was built by means of the immunoSEQ multiplex PCR assay. TCRdb limited this immuneACCESS table to in-frame rearrangements with V and J called. A share of clones is missing; checked studies link under half to unresolved V genes, and the rest is unexplained. For this sample the table gives 150,000 or so clones, of which roughly 93% were detected only once. Approximately 5.7% of the sample is held by the ten biggest clonotypes.

The sequence is built from TRBV7-3 and TRBJ2-1, and perhaps TRBD2 as D gene, on 7 matching bases. Sequencing was done on a sample of blood. This receptor was taken from a man aged 18 to 35 in good health. The CDR3 reads CASSSLGGAHNEQFF. The sequenced DNA is TGTGCCAGCAGCAGTCTTGGGGGGGCACACAATGAGCAGTTCTTC.